This T cell receptor beta chain comes out of a study of tumor-infiltrating lymphocytes in primary liver carcinoma. Study in general: Ages ranged from 30 to 69, with HCC or mixed HCC-cholangiocarcinoma. Productive TCRbeta reads per sample were roughly 3.5 to 7.5 million, not differing by tissue.

Total RNA amounting to 500 ng was the source from which TCR beta cDNA was made with a constant-region primer. Construction of TCR beta libraries relied on three successive nested multiplex PCR rounds employing slightly modified ARM-PCR. From the multiplex PCR reads, TCRdb called clonotypes with MiXCR, one entry per CDR3 protein. The table has fewer than 250,000 distinct CDR3 sequences, 65% seen once; the top ten hold 7% to 8.5%. Study observations and caveats: Tumor-adjacent and tumor-blood pairs showed less overlap than tumor region pairs.

Points on this clonotype: The antigen is not known.

Unsorted whole blood supplied the RNA, and germline DNA was extracted too. The specimen sequenced was peripheral blood. The receptor's source is a woman aged 60-70 years with primary liver carcinoma and hepatitis B virus infection.

The CDR3 sequence: CASSHQWTASSYNEQFF. In DNA, the CDR3 is TGTGCCAGCAGCCACCAGTGGACGGCGAGCTCCTACAATGAGCAGTTCTTC. The rearrangement joins TRBV11-2 to TRBJ2-1; no clear D gene. Germline-derived CDR1 and CDR2 are SGHAT and FQNNGV. V lost 5 bases, J lost 0 bases, and 17 bases lay in between. The CDR3 contains 17 residues.